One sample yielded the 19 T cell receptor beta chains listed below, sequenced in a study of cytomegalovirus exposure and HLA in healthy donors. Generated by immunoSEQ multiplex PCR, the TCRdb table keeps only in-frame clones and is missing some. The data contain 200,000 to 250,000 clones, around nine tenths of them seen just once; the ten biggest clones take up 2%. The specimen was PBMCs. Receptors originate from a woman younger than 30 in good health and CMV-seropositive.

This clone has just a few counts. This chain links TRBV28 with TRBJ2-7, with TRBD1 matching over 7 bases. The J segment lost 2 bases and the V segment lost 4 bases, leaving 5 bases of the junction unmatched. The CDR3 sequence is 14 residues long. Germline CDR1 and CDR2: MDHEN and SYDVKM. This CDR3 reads CASSSGTGAYEQYF. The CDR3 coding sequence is TGTGCCAGCAGTTCCGGTACAGGGGCCTACGAGCAGTACTTC.

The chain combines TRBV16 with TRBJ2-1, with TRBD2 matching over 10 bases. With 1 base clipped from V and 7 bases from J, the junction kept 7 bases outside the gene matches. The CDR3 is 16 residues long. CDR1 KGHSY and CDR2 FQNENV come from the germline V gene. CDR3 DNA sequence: TGTGCCAGCAGCCAATTCCCCAGCGGGGGGGTTAATGAGCAGTTCTTC. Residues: CASSQFPSGGVNEQFF. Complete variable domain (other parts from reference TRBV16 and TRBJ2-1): GEEVAQTPKHLVRGEGQKAKLYCAPIKGHSYVFWYQQVLKNEFKFLISFQNENVFDETGMPKERFSAKCLPNSPCSLEIQATKLEDSAVYFCASSQFPSGGVNEQFFGPGTRLTVL.

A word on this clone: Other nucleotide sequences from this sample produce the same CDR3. The CDR3 region has the DNA TGTGCCAGCAGCCCCACAGGGTACGAGCAGTACTTC. Translated: CASSPTGYEQYF. This chain connects TRBV5-4 to TRBJ2-7; D perhaps matches TRBD1 (6 bases). The germline V and J ends were trimmed by 4 bases and 4 bases, with 9 bases remaining between them. In germline, CDR1 is SGHNT, CDR2 YYREEE (reference sequence). The CDR3 extends over 12 amino acids.

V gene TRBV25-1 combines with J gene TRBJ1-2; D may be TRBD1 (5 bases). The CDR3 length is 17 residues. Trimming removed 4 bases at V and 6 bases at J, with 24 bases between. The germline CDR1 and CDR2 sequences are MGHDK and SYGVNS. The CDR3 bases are TGTGCCAGCAGTGGGGGCCAGCTCGGCATGCTGGATGATGGCTACACCTTC. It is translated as CASSGGQLGMLDDGYTF.

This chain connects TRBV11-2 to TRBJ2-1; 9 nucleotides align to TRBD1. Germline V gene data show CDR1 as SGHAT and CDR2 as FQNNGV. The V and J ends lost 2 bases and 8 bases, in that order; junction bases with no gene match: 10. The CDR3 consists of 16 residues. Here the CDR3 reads CASSLTGTGILHEQFF. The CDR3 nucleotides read TGTGCCAGCAGCTTAACCGGGACAGGGATTTTACATGAGCAGTTCTTC.

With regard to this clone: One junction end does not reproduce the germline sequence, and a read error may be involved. The CDR3: CASSADGHLNTGELFF. The CDR3 region has the DNA TGTGCTAGCAGCGCCGATGGACACCTCAACACCGGGGAGCTGTTTTTT. The chain has TRBV7-7 and TRBJ2-2, with D possibly matching TRBD1 (5 bases). Germline CDR1 reads SSHAT; CDR2 reads FNYEAQ (reference sequence). The CDR3 consists of 16 residues.

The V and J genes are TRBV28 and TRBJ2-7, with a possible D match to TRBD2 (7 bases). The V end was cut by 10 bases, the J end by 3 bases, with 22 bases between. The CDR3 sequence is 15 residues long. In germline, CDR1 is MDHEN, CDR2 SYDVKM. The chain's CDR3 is CATQRGGGGIYEQYF. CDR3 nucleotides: TGTGCCACCCAGAGGGGGGGAGGGGGAATCTACGAGCAGTACTTC.

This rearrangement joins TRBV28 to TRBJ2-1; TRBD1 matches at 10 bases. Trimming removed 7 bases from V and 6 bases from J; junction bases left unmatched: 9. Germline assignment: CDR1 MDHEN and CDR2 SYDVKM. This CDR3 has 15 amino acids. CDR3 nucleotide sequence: TGTGCCAGCAACAATATCGGGACAGGGGCCAATGAGCAGTTCTTC. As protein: CASNNIGTGANEQFF.

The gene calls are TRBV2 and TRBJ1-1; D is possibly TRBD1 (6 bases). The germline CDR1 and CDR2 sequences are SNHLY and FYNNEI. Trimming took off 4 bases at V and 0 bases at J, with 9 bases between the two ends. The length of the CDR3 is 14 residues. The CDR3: CASSGQGMNTEAFF. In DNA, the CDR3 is TGTGCCAGCAGTGGGCAGGGGATGAACACTGAAGCTTTCTTT.

The CDR3 region has the DNA TGCGCCAGCAGCCACCGATCTACGAGCACTGAAGCTTTCTTT. Its translation: CASSHRSTSTEAFF. This chain joins TRBV4-1 and TRBJ1-1; D is unresolved. V gave up 3 bases and J gave up 4 bases, with 12 bases separating them. CDR3 length: 14 residues. Per germline, CDR1 MGHRA and CDR2 YSYEKL.

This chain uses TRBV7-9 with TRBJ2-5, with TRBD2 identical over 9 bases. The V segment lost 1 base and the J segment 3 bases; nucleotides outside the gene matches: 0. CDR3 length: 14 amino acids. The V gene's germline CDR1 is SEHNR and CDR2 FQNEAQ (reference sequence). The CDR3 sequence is CASSLGLAEETQYF. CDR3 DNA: TGTGCCAGCAGCTTAGGACTAGCGGAAGAGACCCAGTACTTC.

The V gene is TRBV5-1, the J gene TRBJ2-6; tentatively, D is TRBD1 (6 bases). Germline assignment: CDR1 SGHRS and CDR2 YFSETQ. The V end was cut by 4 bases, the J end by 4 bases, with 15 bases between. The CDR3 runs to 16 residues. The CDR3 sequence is CASSRGTVVGANVLTF. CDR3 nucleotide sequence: TGCGCCAGCAGCAGGGGGACGGTCGTAGGGGCCAACGTCCTGACTTTC.

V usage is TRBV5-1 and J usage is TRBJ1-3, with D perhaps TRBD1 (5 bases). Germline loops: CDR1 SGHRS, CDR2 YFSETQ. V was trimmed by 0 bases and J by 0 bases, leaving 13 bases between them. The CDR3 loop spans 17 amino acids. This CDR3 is CASSLVPGMSSGNTIYF. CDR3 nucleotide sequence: TGCGCCAGCAGCTTGGTACCAGGGATGAGCTCTGGAAACACCATATATTTT.

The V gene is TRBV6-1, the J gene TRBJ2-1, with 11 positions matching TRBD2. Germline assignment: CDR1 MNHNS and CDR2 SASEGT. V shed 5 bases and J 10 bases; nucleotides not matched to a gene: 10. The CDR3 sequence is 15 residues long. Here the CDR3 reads CASSTVAGGGGEQFF. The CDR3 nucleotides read TGTGCCAGCAGTACCGTAGCGGGAGGGGGGGGCGAGCAGTTCTTC.

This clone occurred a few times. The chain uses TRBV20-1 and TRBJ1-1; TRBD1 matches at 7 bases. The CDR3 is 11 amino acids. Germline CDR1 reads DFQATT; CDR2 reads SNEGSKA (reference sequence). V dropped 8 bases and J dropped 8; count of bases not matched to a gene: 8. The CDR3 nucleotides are TGCAGTAGTGACAGGGCGAGAGAAGCTTTCTTT. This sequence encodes CSSDRAREAFF.

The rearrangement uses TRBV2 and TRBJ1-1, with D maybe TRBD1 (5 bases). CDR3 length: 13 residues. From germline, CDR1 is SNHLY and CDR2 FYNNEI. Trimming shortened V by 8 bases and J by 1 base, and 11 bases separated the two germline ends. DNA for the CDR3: TGTGCCAGCCCGGGGGGAGGGAACACTGAAGCTTTCTTT. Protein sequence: CASPGGGNTEAFF.

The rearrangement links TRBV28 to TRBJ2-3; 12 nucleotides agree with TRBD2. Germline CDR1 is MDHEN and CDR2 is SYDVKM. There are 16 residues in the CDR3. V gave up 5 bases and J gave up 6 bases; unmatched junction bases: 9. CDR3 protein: CASSTPSGRAPDTQYF. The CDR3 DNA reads TGTGCCAGCAGTACCCCTAGCGGGAGGGCCCCGGATACGCAGTATTTT.

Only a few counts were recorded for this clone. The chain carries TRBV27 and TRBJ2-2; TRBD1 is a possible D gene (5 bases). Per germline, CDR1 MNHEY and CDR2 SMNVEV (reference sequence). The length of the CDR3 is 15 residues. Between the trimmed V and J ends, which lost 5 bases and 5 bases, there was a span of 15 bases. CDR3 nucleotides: TGTGCCAGCAGTCGAATAAGCAGGGCTACCGGGGAGCTGTTTTTT. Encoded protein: CASSRISRATGELFF.

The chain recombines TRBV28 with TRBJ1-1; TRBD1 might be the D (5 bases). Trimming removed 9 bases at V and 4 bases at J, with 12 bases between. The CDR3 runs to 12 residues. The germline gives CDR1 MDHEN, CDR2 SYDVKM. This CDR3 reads CASLDIGTEAFF. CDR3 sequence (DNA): TGTGCCAGTCTGGACATCGGCACTGAAGCTTTCTTT. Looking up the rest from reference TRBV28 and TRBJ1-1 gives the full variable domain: DVKVTQSSRYLVKRTGEKVFLECVQDMDHENMFWYRQDPGLGLRLIYFSYDVKMKEKGDIPEGYSVSREKKERFSLILESASTNQTSMYLCASLDIGTEAFFGQGTRLTVV.